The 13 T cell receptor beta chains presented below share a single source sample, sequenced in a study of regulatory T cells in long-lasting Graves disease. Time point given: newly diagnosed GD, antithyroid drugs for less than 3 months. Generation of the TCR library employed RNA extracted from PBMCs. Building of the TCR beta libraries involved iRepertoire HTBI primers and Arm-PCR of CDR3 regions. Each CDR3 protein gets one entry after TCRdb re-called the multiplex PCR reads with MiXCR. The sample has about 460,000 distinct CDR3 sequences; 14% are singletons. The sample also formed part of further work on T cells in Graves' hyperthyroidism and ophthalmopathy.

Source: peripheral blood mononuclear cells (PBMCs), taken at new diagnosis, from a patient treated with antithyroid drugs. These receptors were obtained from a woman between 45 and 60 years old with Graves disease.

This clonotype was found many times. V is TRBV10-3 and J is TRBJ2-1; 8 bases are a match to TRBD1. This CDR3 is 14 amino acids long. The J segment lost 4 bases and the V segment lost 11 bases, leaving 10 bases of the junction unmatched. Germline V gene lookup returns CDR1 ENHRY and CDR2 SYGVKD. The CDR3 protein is CALWTGSRYNEQFF. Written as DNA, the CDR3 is TGTGCCCTGTGGACAGGGAGTAGGTACAATGAGCAGTTCTTC.

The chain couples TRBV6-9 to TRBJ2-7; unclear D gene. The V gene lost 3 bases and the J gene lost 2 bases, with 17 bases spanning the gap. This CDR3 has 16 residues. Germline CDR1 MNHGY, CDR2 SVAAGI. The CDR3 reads CASSYSSVGAAYEQYF. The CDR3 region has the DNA TGTGCCAGCAGTTACTCCTCCGTAGGAGCAGCCTACGAGCAGTACTTC.

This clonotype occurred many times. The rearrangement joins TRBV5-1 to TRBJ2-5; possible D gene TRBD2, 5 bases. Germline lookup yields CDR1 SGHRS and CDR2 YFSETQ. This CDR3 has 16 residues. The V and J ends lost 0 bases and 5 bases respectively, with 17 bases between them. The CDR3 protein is CASSLASRLAGETQYF. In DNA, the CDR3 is TGCGCCAGCAGCTTGGCGAGTCGCCTAGCTGGGGAGACCCAGTACTTC.

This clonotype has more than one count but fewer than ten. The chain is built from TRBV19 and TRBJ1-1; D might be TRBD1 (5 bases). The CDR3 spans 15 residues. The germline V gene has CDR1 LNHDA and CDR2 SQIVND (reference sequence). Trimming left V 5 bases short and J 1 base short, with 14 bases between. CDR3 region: CASSPYEGSNTEAFF. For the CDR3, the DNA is TGTGCCAGTAGTCCGTACGAGGGGTCGAACACTGAAGCTTTCTTT.

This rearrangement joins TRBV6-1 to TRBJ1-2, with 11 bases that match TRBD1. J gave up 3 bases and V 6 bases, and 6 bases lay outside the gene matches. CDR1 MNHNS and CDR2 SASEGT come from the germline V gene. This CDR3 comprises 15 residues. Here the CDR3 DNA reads TGTGCCAGCAGGGACAGGGGGCAGGGGGACTATGGCTACACCTTC. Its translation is CASRDRGQGDYGYTF.

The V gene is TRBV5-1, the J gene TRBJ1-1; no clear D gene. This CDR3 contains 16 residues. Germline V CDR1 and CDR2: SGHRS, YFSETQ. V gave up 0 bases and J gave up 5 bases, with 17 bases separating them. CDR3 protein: CASSLARGRPETEAFF. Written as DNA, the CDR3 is TGCGCCAGCAGCTTGGCCCGAGGAAGGCCGGAGACTGAAGCTTTCTTT.

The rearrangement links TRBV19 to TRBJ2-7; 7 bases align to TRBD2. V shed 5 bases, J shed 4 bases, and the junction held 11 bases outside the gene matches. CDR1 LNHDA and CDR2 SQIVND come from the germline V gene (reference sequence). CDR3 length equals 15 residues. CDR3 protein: CASSRWLADKYEQYF. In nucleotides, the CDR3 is TGTGCCAGTAGTCGTTGGCTAGCGGATAAATACGAGCAGTACTTC. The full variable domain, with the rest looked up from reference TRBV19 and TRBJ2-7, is DGGITQSPKYLFRKEGQNVTLSCEQNLNHDAMYWYRQDPGQGLRLIYYSQIVNDFQKGDIAEGYSVSREKKESFPLTVTSAQKNPTAFYLCASSRWLADKYEQYFGPGTRLTVT.

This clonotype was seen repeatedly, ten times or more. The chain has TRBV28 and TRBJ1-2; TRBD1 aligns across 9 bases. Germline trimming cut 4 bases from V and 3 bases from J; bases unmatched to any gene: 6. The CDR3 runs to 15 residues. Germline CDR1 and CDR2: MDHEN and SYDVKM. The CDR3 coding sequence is TGTGCCAGCAGTTACACAGGGGGCTGGGACTATGGCTACACCTTC. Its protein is CASSYTGGWDYGYTF.

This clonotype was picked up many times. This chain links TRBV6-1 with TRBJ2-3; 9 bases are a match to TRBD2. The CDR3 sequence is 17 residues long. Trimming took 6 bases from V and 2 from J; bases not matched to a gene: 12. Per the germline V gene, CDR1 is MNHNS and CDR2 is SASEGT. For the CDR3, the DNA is TGTGCCAGCAGCAAAACTAGCGGGTCAGTTGACACAGATACGCAGTATTTT. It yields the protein CASSKTSGSVDTDTQYF.

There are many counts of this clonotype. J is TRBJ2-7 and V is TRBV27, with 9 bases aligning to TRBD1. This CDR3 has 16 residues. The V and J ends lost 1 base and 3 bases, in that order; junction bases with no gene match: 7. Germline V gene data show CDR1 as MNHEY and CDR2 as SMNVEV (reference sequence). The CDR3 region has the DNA TGTGCCAGCAGTTTATTACCACCGGGACAGGGCTACGAGCAGTACTTC. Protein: CASSLLPPGQGYEQYF.

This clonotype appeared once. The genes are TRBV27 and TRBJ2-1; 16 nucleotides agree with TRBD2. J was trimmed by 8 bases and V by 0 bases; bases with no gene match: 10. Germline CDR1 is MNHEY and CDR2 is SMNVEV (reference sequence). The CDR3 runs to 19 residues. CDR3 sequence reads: CASSLSGGTSGRAGDEQFF. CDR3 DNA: TGTGCCAGCAGTTTATCGGGAGGGACTAGCGGGAGGGCCGGGGATGAGCAGTTCTTC.

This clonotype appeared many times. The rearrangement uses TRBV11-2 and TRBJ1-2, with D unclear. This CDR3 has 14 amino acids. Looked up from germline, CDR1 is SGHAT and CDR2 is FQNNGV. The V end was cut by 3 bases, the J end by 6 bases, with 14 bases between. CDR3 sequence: CASSFYRNGDGYTF. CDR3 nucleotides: TGTGCCAGCAGCTTCTACAGAAATGGGGATGGCTACACCTTC.

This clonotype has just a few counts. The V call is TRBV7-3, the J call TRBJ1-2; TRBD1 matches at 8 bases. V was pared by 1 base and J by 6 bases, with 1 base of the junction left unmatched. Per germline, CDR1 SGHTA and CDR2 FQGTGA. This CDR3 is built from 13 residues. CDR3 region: CASSLNRGDGYTF. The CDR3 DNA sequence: TGTGCCAGCAGCTTAAACAGGGGGGATGGCTACACCTTC.